The source of this T cell receptor beta chain is a study of T cell responses to AZD1222 COVID-19 vaccine (dated by TCRdb to the early 2020s). For context, the study as a whole: AZD1222 recipients whose second dose came at about 4 weeks and those whose second dose came at about 12 weeks were combined into one group, since spike-specific TCR depth and breadth did not differ between the two schedules. Trial participants were enrolled by age into 18-55, 56-69 and 70-plus year subgroups, with roughly 160, 29 and 62 TCR-sequenced participants respectively. TCR sequencing was performed for about 250 trial participants, of whom roughly 200 were given two doses of AZD1222 and some 26 were given two doses of MenACWY control vaccine.

Results the study describes overall, beyond this receptor: Nearly half of unique spike-specific TCRs reportedly recognized epitopes outside regions mutated in the B.1.351 and B.1.1.7 variants. In the small 56-69-year group, the increase in depth fell short of significance, most likely because of low power. A significant rise in spike-specific TCR breadth and depth was observed after two AZD1222 doses relative to day 0 and relative to MenACWY recipients. Most participants were white British and females outnumbered males, and the authors suggested that clonal diversity may have been underestimated. Conclusions about previously exposed vaccinees are limited, since just five or six AZD1222 recipients were seropositive for SARS-CoV-2 at baseline. The vaccine-associated CD4 TCRs covered the entire spike protein, and the dominant responses fell in regions 160-218 and 743-854. Because no day 14 peak-response samples were available, repertoires were characterized only after the peak T cell response.

The germline V and J ends show losses of 6 bases and 1 base respectively, and no gene match explains 4 bases of the junction. Via the germline V gene, CDR1 is SNHLY and CDR2 FYNNEI. There are 15 amino acids in the CDR3, from cysteine to phenylalanine inclusive. The read is trimmed to its CDR3 DNA, 45 bases read in frame from base 1. Notes on this clone: Its antigen remains undetermined. No base qualities exist here, and no much larger clone lies one base off it.

The CDR3 regions of human TCRbeta chains were analyzed by immunosequencing. Regarding the original processing steps: TCRs in the repertoires were compared against a reference library of SARS-CoV-2-specific TCRs that had been generated with the MIRA antigen-specificity platform. Breadth was defined as the fraction of unique TCRs that were SARS-CoV-2-associated, and depth was defined as the fraction of total T cells that were SARS-CoV-2-associated. Using the MIRA data, each spike-specific TCR was mapped to the spike region that the TCR reacts to and placed in a CD4 or CD8 class. Log10-transformed breadth and depth values were compared by one-way ANOVA with Sidak's multiple comparisons tests. TCRdb retrieved this table from immuneACCESS and kept in-frame rearrangements only. Not all clones are present; in checked studies, unresolved V genes account for under half, and no reason is known for the remainder. V and J calls and clone size are those listed in that table; D and trimming were worked out from the DNA. This sample lists more than 90,000 clones; roughly 87% were detected once. Of the sample, about 15% falls within the top ten clones.

Sample time point, as interpreted from the label and publication: baseline before first vaccination. The vaccinee samples were drawn from two UK trials, COV001 and COV002, one of which was a single-blind randomized controlled phase 2/3 trial testing AZD1222 (ChAdOx1 nCoV-19) in healthy adults. For TCRbeta chain sequencing, PBMC samples were collected from trial participants at day 0 and at day 28 after the second dose. Sequencing used peripheral blood, obtained on day 0 of AZD1222 vaccination. The V gene is TRBV2 and the J gene is TRBJ1-4; 8 bases in between match TRBD1. This TCR was sampled from an adult in good health. The DNA sequence is TGTGCCAGCAGGGGGGACAGGAGAACTAATGAAAAACTGTTTTTT. Translation gives CASRGDRRTNEKLFF. The full variable domain, completed from the reference TRBV2 and TRBJ1-4 proteins outside the CDR3, reads EPEVTQTPSHQVTQMGQEVILRCVPISNHLYFYWYRQILGQKVEFLVSFYNNEISEKSEIFDDQFSVERPDGSNFTLKIRSTKLEDSAMYFCASRGDRRTNEKLFFGSGTQLSVL.